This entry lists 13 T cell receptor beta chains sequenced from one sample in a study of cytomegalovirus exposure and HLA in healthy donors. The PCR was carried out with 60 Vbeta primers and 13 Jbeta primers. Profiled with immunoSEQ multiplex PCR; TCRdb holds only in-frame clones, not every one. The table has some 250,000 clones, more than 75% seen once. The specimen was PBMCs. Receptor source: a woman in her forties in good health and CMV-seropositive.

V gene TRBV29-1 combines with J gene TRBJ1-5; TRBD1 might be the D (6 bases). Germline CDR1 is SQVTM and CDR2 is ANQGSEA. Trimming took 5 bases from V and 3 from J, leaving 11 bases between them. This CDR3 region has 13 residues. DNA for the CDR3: TGCAGCGTTAAAACAGGGACCAATCAGCCCCAGCATTTT. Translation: CSVKTGTNQPQHF. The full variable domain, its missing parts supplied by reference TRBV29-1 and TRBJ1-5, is SAVISQKPSRDICQRGTSLTIQCQVDSQVTMMFWYRQQPGQSLTLIATANQGSEATYESGFVIDKFPISRPNLTFSTLTVSNMSPEDSSIYLCSVKTGTNQPQHFGDGTRLSIL.

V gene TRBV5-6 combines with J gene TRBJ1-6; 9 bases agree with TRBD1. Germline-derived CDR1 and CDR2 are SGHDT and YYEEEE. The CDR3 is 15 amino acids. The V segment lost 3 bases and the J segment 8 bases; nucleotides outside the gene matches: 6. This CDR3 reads CASSWGQGTDSPLHF. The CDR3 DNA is TGTGCCAGCAGCTGGGGACAGGGTACGGATTCACCCCTCCACTTT.

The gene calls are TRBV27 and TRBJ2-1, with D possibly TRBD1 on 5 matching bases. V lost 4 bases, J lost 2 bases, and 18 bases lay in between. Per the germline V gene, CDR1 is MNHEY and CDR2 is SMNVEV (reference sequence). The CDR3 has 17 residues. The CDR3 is CASSSSRTPNPYNEQFF. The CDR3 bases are TGTGCCAGCAGTTCGAGCAGGACACCTAACCCCTACAATGAGCAGTTCTTC.

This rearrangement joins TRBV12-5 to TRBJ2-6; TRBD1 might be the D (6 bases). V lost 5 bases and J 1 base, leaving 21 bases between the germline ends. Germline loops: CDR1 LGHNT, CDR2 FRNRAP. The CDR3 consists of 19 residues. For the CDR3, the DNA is TGTGCTAGTGGTCCCACCCCCGGCAGGGGAGTGTCTGGGGCCAACGTCCTGACTTTC. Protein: CASGPTPGRGVSGANVLTF. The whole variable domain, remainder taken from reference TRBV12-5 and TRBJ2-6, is DARVTQTPRHKVTEMGQEVTMRCQPILGHNTVFWYRQTMMQGLELLAYFRNRAPLDDSGMPKDRFSAEMPDATLATLKIQPSEPRDSAVYFCASGPTPGRGVSGANVLTFGAGSRLTVL.

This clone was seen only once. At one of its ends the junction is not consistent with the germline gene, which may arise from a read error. The CDR3 loop reads CSSSLVGGRIHEQYF. The CDR3 DNA follows: TGTTCCAGCAGCTTAGTCGGCGGGAGAATCCACGAGCAGTACTTC. The chain couples TRBV7-9 to TRBJ2-7, with 7 bases identical to TRBD2. The CDR3 spans 15 residues. Per germline, CDR1 SEHNR and CDR2 FQNEAQ (reference sequence).

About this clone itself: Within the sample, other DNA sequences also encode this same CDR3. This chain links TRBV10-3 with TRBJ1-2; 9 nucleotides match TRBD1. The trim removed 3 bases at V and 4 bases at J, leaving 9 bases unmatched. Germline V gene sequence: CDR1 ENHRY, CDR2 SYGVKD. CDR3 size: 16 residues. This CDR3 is CAISDQTGGRGYGYTF. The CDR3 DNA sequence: TGTGCCATCAGTGACCAGACAGGGGGAAGAGGCTATGGCTACACCTTC.

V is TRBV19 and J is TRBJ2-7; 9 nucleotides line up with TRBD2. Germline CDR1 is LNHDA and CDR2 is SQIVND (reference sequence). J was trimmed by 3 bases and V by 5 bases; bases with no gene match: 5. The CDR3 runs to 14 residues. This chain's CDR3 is CASSWAGGHYEQYF. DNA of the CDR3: TGTGCCAGTAGTTGGGCGGGAGGGCACTACGAGCAGTACTTC.

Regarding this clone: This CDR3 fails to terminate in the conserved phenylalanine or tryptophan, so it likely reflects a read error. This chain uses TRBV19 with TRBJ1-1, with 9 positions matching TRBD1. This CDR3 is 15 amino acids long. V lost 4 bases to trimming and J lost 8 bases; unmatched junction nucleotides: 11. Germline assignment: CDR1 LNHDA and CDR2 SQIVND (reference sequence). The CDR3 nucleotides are TGTGCCAGTAGTACCTCCGGGACAGGGAGTTCGGAAGCTTTCCTT. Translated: CASSTSGTGSSEAFL.

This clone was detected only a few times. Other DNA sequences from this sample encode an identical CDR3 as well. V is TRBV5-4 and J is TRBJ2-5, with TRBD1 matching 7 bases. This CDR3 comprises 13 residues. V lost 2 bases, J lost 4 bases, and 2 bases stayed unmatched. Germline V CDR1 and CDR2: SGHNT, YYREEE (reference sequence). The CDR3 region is CASSLQGRETQYF. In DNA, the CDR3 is TGTGCCAGCAGCTTACAGGGGAGAGAGACCCAGTACTTC. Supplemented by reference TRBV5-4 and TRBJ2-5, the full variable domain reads ETGVTQSPTHLIKTRGQQVTLRCSSQSGHNTVSWYQQALGQGPQFIFQYYREEENGRGNFPPRFSGLQFPNYSSELNVNALELDDSALYLCASSLQGRETQYFGPGTRLLVL.

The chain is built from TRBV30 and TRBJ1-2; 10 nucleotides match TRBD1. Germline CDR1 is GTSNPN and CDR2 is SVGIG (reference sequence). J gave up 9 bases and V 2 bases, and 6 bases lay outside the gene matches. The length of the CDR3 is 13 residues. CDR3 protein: CAWSRDRGLSYTF. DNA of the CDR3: TGTGCCTGGAGTAGGGACAGGGGCTTGAGCTACACCTTC.

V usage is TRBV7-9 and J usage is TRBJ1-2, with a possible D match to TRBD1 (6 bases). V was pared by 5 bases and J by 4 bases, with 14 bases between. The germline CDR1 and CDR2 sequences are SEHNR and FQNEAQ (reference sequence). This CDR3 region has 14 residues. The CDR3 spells CASSPSRGTYGYTF. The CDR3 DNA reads TGTGCCAGCAGCCCCTCCAGGGGAACCTATGGCTACACCTTC.

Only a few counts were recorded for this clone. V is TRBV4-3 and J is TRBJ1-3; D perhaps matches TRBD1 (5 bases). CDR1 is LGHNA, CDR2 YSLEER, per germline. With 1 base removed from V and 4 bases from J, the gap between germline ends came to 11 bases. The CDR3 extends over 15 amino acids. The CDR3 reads CASSQARETGNTIYF. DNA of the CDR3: TGCGCCAGCAGCCAAGCCAGGGAAACCGGAAACACCATATATTTT.

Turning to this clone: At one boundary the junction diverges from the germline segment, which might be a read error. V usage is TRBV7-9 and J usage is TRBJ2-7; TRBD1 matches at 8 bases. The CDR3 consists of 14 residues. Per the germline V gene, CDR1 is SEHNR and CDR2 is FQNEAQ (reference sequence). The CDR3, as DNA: TGTTCCAGCAGCCGACAGGGGCATCCCTACGAGCAGTACTTC. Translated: CSSSRQGHPYEQYF.